The 30 T cell receptor beta chains in this list originate from one sample, sequenced in a study of post-analysis software for immune sequencing data. The study's findings and limits: TRBV5-6, TRBV5-1 and TRBV20-1 belonged to a set of about five TRBV segments that were more frequent in patients than controls.

The TCR beta cDNA libraries carried unique molecular identifiers. TCRdb reanalysed the PCR reads using MiXCR and keeps one entry per CDR3 protein. The sample yields approximately 440,000 distinct CDR3 sequences, over 35% seen once. No antigen has been identified for these receptors. Sequencing used blood. The receptors originated from a girl aged 10-17 years with multiple sclerosis.

There are a few counts of this clonotype. This chain connects TRBV4-1 to TRBJ2-5, with 8 bases lining up with TRBD1. Trimming removed 0 bases from V and 0 bases from J; junction bases left unmatched: 3. The CDR3 has 16 amino acids. Germline CDR1 reads MGHRA; CDR2 reads YSYEKL. As DNA, the CDR3 is TGCGCCAGCAGCCAAGATCCGGACAGGGACCAAGAGACCCAGTACTTC. It is translated as CASSQDPDRDQETQYF.

Only a few counts were recorded for this clonotype. The V gene is TRBV6-5, the J gene TRBJ2-4, with D possibly matching TRBD2 (6 bases). The J call is uncertain, as TRBJ2-7 better fits the DNA end. This CDR3 is built from 13 residues. Germline loops: CDR1 MNHEY, CDR2 SVGAGI. The CDR3 DNA reads TGTGCCAGCACCCCTGGACTAACCTACGAGCAGTACTTC. Amino acids: CASTPGLTYEQYF.

This chain links TRBV19 with TRBJ2-5, with 9 positions matching TRBD2. The V gene's germline CDR1 is LNHDA and CDR2 SQIVND (reference sequence). This CDR3 is built from 15 residues. The J segment lost 4 bases and the V segment lost 3 bases, leaving 6 bases of the junction unmatched. CDR3 bases: TGTGCCAGTAGTATGCTAGCGGGGTTTGGAGAGACCCAGTACTTC. As protein: CASSMLAGFGETQYF.

This clonotype was picked up a small number of times. The chain joins TRBV12-3 or TRBV12-4 to TRBJ1-2; TRBD1 is a possible D gene (6 bases). V was clipped by 6 bases and J by 7 bases, with 18 bases between them. The CDR3 has 14 residues. Written as DNA, the CDR3 is TGTGCCAGCAGGTCTGAATTGGGGGCGCCTGGCTACACCTTC. Encoded protein: CASRSELGAPGYTF.

In regard to this clonotype: The junction shows a germline mismatch at one end, possibly a read error. The rearrangement uses TRBV7-9 and TRBJ1-6; D ambiguous. In germline, CDR1 is SEHNR, CDR2 FQNEAQ (reference sequence). The CDR3 extends over 16 amino acids. The CDR3: CASSPWGTGDNPPLHF. In DNA, the CDR3 is TGTGCCAGCAGCCCCTGGGGTACGGGCGATAATCCACCCCTCCACTTT.

The rearrangement uses TRBV7-3 and TRBJ2-1; D may be TRBD1 (6 bases). V lost 5 bases and J 3 bases, leaving 14 bases between the germline ends. There are 15 residues in the CDR3. CDR1 and CDR2 from the germline V gene are SGHTA and FQGTGA. The CDR3 loop reads CASSQGQLDYNEQFF. CDR3 bases: TGTGCCAGCAGCCAAGGACAGTTGGACTACAATGAGCAGTTCTTC.

The chain employs TRBV2 and TRBJ2-5; D may correspond to TRBD1 or TRBD2 (6 bases each). From germline, CDR1 is SNHLY and CDR2 FYNNEI. V was clipped by 5 bases and J by 2 bases, with 15 bases between them. The CDR3 covers 15 residues. Here the CDR3 reads CASSLEGGIQETQYF. CDR3 DNA sequence: TGTGCCAGCAGTCTGGAAGGGGGGATACAAGAGACCCAGTACTTC.

The sample holds a few counts of this clonotype. The V and J genes are TRBV20-1 and TRBJ1-2, with unresolved D. Looked up from germline, CDR1 is DFQATT and CDR2 is SNEGSKA (reference sequence). V was cut by 0 bases and J by 3 bases, with 14 bases left in between. This CDR3 has 15 amino acids. The CDR3 region is CSARDIAFPYYGYTF. In nucleotides, the CDR3 is TGCAGTGCTAGAGATATCGCCTTTCCCTACTATGGCTACACCTTC.

In DNA, the CDR3 is TGCAGTGCTGCTGACAGTTACACAGATACGCAGTATTTT. This gives the protein CSAADSYTDTQYF. The rearrangement uses TRBV20-1 and TRBJ2-3; weak D call: TRBD1 (5 bases). From germline, CDR1 is DFQATT and CDR2 SNEGSKA (reference sequence). The CDR3 has 13 residues. Trimming stripped 5 bases from V and 2 bases from J, with 11 bases between.

In its sample, this clonotype was seen many times. The chain recombines TRBV6-5 with TRBJ2-5; D gene unclear. Germline CDR1 MNHEY, CDR2 SVGAGI. The CDR3 extends over 12 amino acids. The germline V and J ends were trimmed by 0 bases and 5 bases, with 4 bases remaining between them. The CDR3 region has the DNA TGTGCCAGCAGTTACTCGGGGGAGACCCAGTACTTC. It codes for CASSYSGETQYF.

This clonotype was picked up many times. The J gene is TRBJ2-7, the V gene TRBV28; TRBD1 might be the D (5 bases). Germline lookup yields CDR1 MDHEN and CDR2 SYDVKM. Trimming stripped 6 bases from V and 0 bases from J, with 18 bases between. This CDR3 is 16 amino acids long. In nucleotides, the CDR3 is TGTGCCAGCAGGCCATCAGGGCTCATCAGCTCCTACGAGCAGTACTTC. The encoded protein is CASRPSGLISSYEQYF.

This clonotype was counted between two and nine times. The J gene is TRBJ1-2, the V gene TRBV29-1; D is unclear. V lost 0 bases and J 7 bases, leaving 12 bases between the germline ends. The CDR3 sequence is 13 residues long. Germline V CDR1 and CDR2: SQVTM, ANQGSEA. The CDR3 region is CSVEEMLWGGYTF. The CDR3 DNA reads as TGCAGCGTTGAAGAAATGTTGTGGGGTGGCTACACCTTC.

There are a few counts of this clonotype. The chain is built from TRBV12-3 or TRBV12-4 and TRBJ1-1; D is undetermined. V lost 3 bases, J lost 1 base, and 6 bases lay in between. CDR3 length: 13 residues. CDR3 in amino acids: CASSLGSNTEAFF. DNA of the CDR3: TGTGCCAGCAGTTTGGGGTCGAACACTGAAGCTTTCTTT.

The table lists this clonotype with a few counts. This chain links TRBV6-5 with TRBJ2-7; 8 bases are a match to TRBD1. Germline V lookup: CDR1 MNHEY, CDR2 SVGAGI. After removal of 2 bases from V and 2 bases from J, the junction contained 17 bases not matched to a gene. This CDR3 is 19 amino acids long. In DNA form, the CDR3 reads TGTGCCAGCAGTTACCCGTTTGCGGGGACAGGCTATCTTACCTACGAGCAGTACTTC. It encodes CASSYPFAGTGYLTYEQYF.

The DNA of the CDR3 is TGTGCCAGCAGCTTAATTAGGGAGGGCCTTACTGAGCAGTTCTTC. It yields the protein CASSLIREGLTEQFF. V and J are TRBV11-2 and TRBJ2-1; TRBD2 agrees at 7 bases. The J segment lost 9 bases and the V segment lost 2 bases, leaving 10 bases of the junction unmatched. CDR3 length: 15 residues. The germline V gene encodes CDR1 SGHAT and CDR2 FQNNGV.

This clonotype was detected only a few times. This chain links TRBV20-1 with TRBJ2-7; D tentatively fits TRBD1 or TRBD2 (5 bases each). The CDR3 is 14 residues long. Trimming stripped 3 bases from V and 2 bases from J, with 14 bases between. Germline V gives CDR1 DFQATT, CDR2 SNEGSKA (reference sequence). The CDR3 here is CSASRGSGTYEQYF. CDR3 sequence (DNA): TGCAGTGCTAGCCGGGGCAGTGGGACCTACGAGCAGTACTTC.

The chain uses TRBV7-9 and TRBJ2-1; 8 bases agree with TRBD1. The CDR3 has 17 amino acids. Germline CDR1 is SEHNR and CDR2 is FQNEAQ (reference sequence). V dropped 1 base and J dropped 7; count of bases not matched to a gene: 12. The CDR3 sequence is CASSLESQGVIVNEQFF. As DNA, the CDR3 is TGTGCCAGCAGCTTAGAATCACAGGGGGTGATTGTGAATGAGCAGTTCTTC. The whole variable domain, filled in from reference TRBV7-9 and TRBJ2-1, reads DTGVSQNPRHKITKRGQNVTFRCDPISEHNRLYWYRQTLGQGPEFLTYFQNEAQLEKSRLLSDRFSAERPKGSFSTLEIQRTEQGDSAMYLCASSLESQGVIVNEQFFGPGTRLTVL.

This rearrangement joins TRBV20-1 to TRBJ1-5; 7 bases agree with TRBD1. Germline CDR1 and CDR2: DFQATT and SNEGSKA (reference sequence). The CDR3 loop spans 15 amino acids. With V trimmed by 3 bases and J by 5 bases, 10 bases remained unmatched. The CDR3 sequence is CSASRGQDNHQPQHF. CDR3 DNA sequence: TGCAGTGCTAGCCGCGGACAGGACAATCATCAGCCCCAGCATTTT.

This clonotype was detected only a few times. The J gene is TRBJ1-5, the V gene TRBV7-9, with D possibly being TRBD1 (6 bases). The CDR3 sequence is 14 residues long. Trimming left V 1 base short and J 9 bases short, with 13 bases between. In germline, CDR1 is SEHNR, CDR2 FQNEAQ (reference sequence). CDR3 sequence (DNA): TGTGCCAGCAGCTTAGGGCAGGGACATCTGCCCCAGCATTTT. It specifies CASSLGQGHLPQHF.

The rearrangement uses TRBV20-1 and TRBJ2-7; the D gene is possibly TRBD1 (6 bases). V dropped 4 bases and J dropped 3 bases, with 16 bases sitting between them. There are 14 residues in the CDR3. Germline V gives CDR1 DFQATT, CDR2 SNEGSKA (reference sequence). CDR3 in amino acids: CSATPPTGYYEQYF. The CDR3 coding sequence is TGCAGTGCTACTCCGCCGACAGGATACTACGAGCAGTACTTC.

The rearrangement links TRBV6-5 to TRBJ2-3; 7 positions match TRBD1. Germline trimming cut 6 bases from V and 0 bases from J; bases unmatched to any gene: 3. In germline, CDR1 is MNHEY, CDR2 SVGAGI. This CDR3 has 14 residues. CDR3 sequence: CASRRQGSTDTQYF. CDR3 DNA sequence: TGTGCCAGCAGGAGACAGGGAAGCACAGATACGCAGTATTTT.

V is TRBV7-2 and J is TRBJ2-1; a weak D match, TRBD1 (6 bases). The CDR3 loop spans 15 amino acids. Germline V gene lookup returns CDR1 SGHTA and CDR2 FQGNSA. Trimming pared 1 base from V and 5 bases from J, leaving 12 bases between. The CDR3 DNA is TGTGCCAGCAGCTTAGGGCCAGGGGTCGACAATGAGCAGTTCTTC. Its translation is CASSLGPGVDNEQFF.

The chain recombines TRBV7-8 with TRBJ1-1, with 8 bases lining up with TRBD1. Germline CDR1 and CDR2: SGHVS and FQNEAQ. The trim removed 6 bases at V and 4 bases at J, leaving 7 bases unmatched. This CDR3 has 14 residues. The CDR3 DNA follows: TGTGCCAGCAGTAGGAGACAGGGGAGCACTGAAGCTTTCTTT. Encoded protein: CASSRRQGSTEAFF.

This clonotype was counted once. This is likely a read error, given that the CDR3 carries no conserved phenylalanine or tryptophan at its end. This chain uses TRBV20-1 with TRBJ2-1; 11 positions match TRBD2. Trimming cost V 5 bases and J 8 bases; bases outside gene matches: 8. CDR1 is DFQATT, CDR2 SNEGSKA, per germline (reference sequence). The CDR3 runs to 14 residues. CDR3: CSAPDSGRGDEQFC. DNA for the CDR3: TGCAGTGCTCCCGATAGCGGGAGGGGGGATGAGCAGTTCTGC.

This clonotype was found many times. This sequence joins TRBV25-1 and TRBJ2-1; 9 positions match TRBD1. Germline assignment: CDR1 MGHDK and CDR2 SYGVNS. V lost 3 bases and J lost 2; bases outside the gene matches: 2. The CDR3 has 15 residues. The CDR3, as DNA: TGTGCCAGCAGTGAGACAGGGGGGGCCTACAATGAGCAGTTCTTC. This encodes CASSETGGAYNEQFF.

This clonotype showed up just a few times. CDR3 sequence (DNA): TGTGCCAGCAGCCAAGAACGGGCCGGCTCCTACGAGCAGTACTTC. It is translated as CASSQERAGSYEQYF. The chain combines TRBV4-2 with TRBJ2-7; D uncertain. The CDR3 runs 15 residues. V dropped 0 bases and J dropped 0 bases, with 9 bases sitting between them. The germline V gene has CDR1 LGHNA and CDR2 YNFKEQ.

This clonotype was counted a few times. V is TRBV29-1 and J is TRBJ2-4; possibly TRBD1 or TRBD2 for D (5 bases each). This CDR3 is 15 amino acids long. The V end lost 7 bases, the J end lost 6 bases, and 22 bases lay between the germline ends. In germline, CDR1 is SQVTM, CDR2 ANQGSEA. The CDR3 nucleotides read TGCAGCGCGTACGGGACGATTAGGGGAGCAAACATTCAGTACTTC. It yields the protein CSAYGTIRGANIQYF.

In its sample, this clonotype was seen a few times. J is TRBJ2-1 and V is TRBV28; D possibly matches TRBD1 or TRBD2 (5 bases each). V shed 6 bases and J shed 2 bases, with 14 bases lying between them. There are 15 residues in the CDR3. Germline loops: CDR1 MDHEN, CDR2 SYDVKM. The CDR3 sequence: CASSPGTVTYNEQFF. CDR3 nucleotide sequence: TGTGCCAGCAGCCCCGGGACGGTGACCTACAATGAGCAGTTCTTC.

V and J are TRBV12-3 or TRBV12-4 and TRBJ1-1; 7 nucleotides line up with TRBD1. V lost 6 bases to trimming and J lost 3 bases; unmatched junction nucleotides: 16. CDR3 size: 17 residues. CDR3 bases: TGTGCCAGCAGACCCGAGGGAGGGGGCCAGGTTGACACTGAAGCTTTCTTT. It codes for CASRPEGGGQVDTEAFF.

This chain joins TRBV5-1 and TRBJ2-1; 7 bases agree with TRBD1. After removal of 0 bases from V and 0 bases from J, the junction contained 3 bases not matched to a gene. The CDR3 totals 16 residues. The germline V gene has CDR1 SGHRS and CDR2 YFSETQ. DNA of the CDR3: TGCGCCAGCAGCTTGGTTGGGGACAGCTCCTACAATGAGCAGTTCTTC. Translation: CASSLVGDSSYNEQFF.